These T cell receptor beta chains were read from a single sample in a study of shared clonotypes between healthy human individuals. TCRdb keeps only in-frame clones here, not all; method: immunoSEQ multiplex PCR. The sample includes roughly 1,100,000 clones, 65% to 80% seen only once; the top ten take roughly 1.4%. Sequenced sample: memory CD4+ T cells sorted from blood. The receptors were gathered from a man aged 18 to 29 in good health. Each CDR3 is given without its conserved first and last residue.

j_call,v_call,cdr3_aa
TRBJ1-6,TRBV7-6,ASSGSGGQGSPLH
TRBJ1-1,TRBV19,ASSQGRGRQSEAF
TRBJ1-6,TRBV27,ASSLRDSPLH
TRBJ2-1,TRBV5-6,ASSLEGLARNEQF
TRBJ1-2,TRBV7-9,ASSSFRTGPFNYGYT
TRBJ1-3,TRBV27,ASSSRRGSFGNTIY
TRBJ2-5,TRBV6-1,ASRLDYQETQY
TRBJ2-1,TRBV27,ASSFEGAGYNEQF
TRBJ2-2,TRBV10-1,ASSESGQKGELF
TRBJ2-7,TRBV7-8,ASSLGQGTFEQY
TRBJ1-5,TRBV12-5,ASGPLADQPQH
TRBJ1-1,TRBV7-7,ASSLQVNTEAF
TRBJ1-2,TRBV30,ALVAGDGFYGYT
TRBJ1-5,TRBV7-9,ASSPGGSNQPQH
TRBJ2-5,TRBV19,ATDVGGDQETQY
TRBJ1-5,TRBV6-6,ASRAGEESNQPQH
TRBJ2-4,TRBV9,ASSVEAGLAGGLAKNIQY
TRBJ2-2,TRBV7-2,ASSLGGNTGELF
TRBJ2-5,TRBV9,ASSVGGQETQY
TRBJ2-5,TRBV18,ASTQVQSKETQY
TRBJ2-1,TRBV7-9,ASRRNNEQF
TRBJ2-5,TRBV11-2,ASSLGDQETQY
TRBJ2-3,TRBV5-6,ASSWGGTGTDTQY
TRBJ1-2,TRBV2,ASSTFTGGALGYT
TRBJ2-5,TRBV6-6,ASTATGGGETQY
TRBJ2-2,TRBV9,ASSPEDGELF
TRBJ1-2,TRBV2,ASSPTGGAAGYT
TRBJ1-4,TRBV2,ASKTEATNEKLF
TRBJ1-4,TRBV27,ASSPNRVDYEKLF
TRBJ2-2,TRBV5-1,ASSFQTGTGGTGELF
TRBJ1-4,TRBV7-9,ASSPHGEKLF
TRBJ1-5,TRBV6-5,ASNPGQGSPQH
TRBJ2-5,TRBV11-3,ASSSGTGGRETQY
TRBJ2-4,TRBV5-4,ASSLGGDLAKNIQY
TRBJ2-7,TRBV5-1,ASSREGIPYEQY
TRBJ1-2,TRBV4-1,ASSQAGGGNYGYT
TRBJ1-2,TRBV2,ASSLYEGYGYT
TRBJ1-6,TRBV7-2,ASSSTQGAKNSPLH
TRBJ1-2,TRBV7-9,ASTPGVGYT
TRBJ2-2,TRBV5-1,ASSFGVLVGELF
TRBJ1-1,TRBV5-1,ASSPGQGAEAF
TRBJ2-7,TRBV30,AWSAPGTSVYEQY
TRBJ2-2,TRBV19,ASSPGDSGGRELF
TRBJ2-7,TRBV5-8,ASSRNLYEQY
TRBJ2-1,TRBV10-3,AISDPGNEQF
TRBJ2-3,TRBV2,ASSSTDTQY
TRBJ1-2,TRBV19,ASSTGGPTYGYT
TRBJ1-2,TRBV4-1,ASSQRRTDHGYT
TRBJ2-7,TRBV4-3,ASSQDAGELGYEQY
TRBJ2-2,TRBV5-1,ASSLYSGSDTGELF
TRBJ1-3,TRBV6-1,ASSELTFRGSGNTIY
TRBJ1-3,TRBV19,ASSIQAQGAAGNTIY
TRBJ1-5,TRBV2,ASNRGGYQPQH